This entry lists 15 T cell receptor beta chains sequenced from one sample in a study of cytomegalovirus exposure and HLA in healthy donors. Researchers ran the PCR with 60 Vbeta and 13 Jbeta primers. Sequencing was performed with immunoSEQ multiplex PCR; in TCRdb, only in-frame clones are kept and a portion is missing. Of about 98,000 clones listed, more than 60% are singletons. Sample: PBMCs. All receptors come from a man aged 55 to 70 in good health and CMV-seropositive.

The chain employs TRBV7-9 and TRBJ2-3; 7 positions agree with TRBD2. CDR3 size: 17 residues. Germline V CDR1 and CDR2: SEHNR, FQNEAQ (reference sequence). The trim removed 2 bases at V and 0 bases at J, leaving 8 bases unmatched. DNA for the CDR3: TGTGCCAGCAGCTTAATGGGAGGGCTGGGGAGCACAGATACGCAGTATTTT. It specifies CASSLMGGLGSTDTQYF.

The chain carries TRBV9 and TRBJ1-2, with D tentatively TRBD1 (6 bases). Germline CDR1 SGDLS, CDR2 YYNGEE. This CDR3 spans 15 amino acids. With 0 bases removed from V and 4 bases from J, the gap between germline ends came to 13 bases. The CDR3 sequence: CASSVEGQLSYGYTF. Here the CDR3 DNA reads TGTGCCAGCAGCGTAGAAGGACAGTTATCCTATGGCTACACCTTC.

CDR3 coding DNA: TGTGCCAGCAGTTCCGGGGGCAATCAGCCCCAGCATTTT. Protein: CASSSGGNQPQHF. The V call is TRBV6-5, the J call TRBJ1-5; D is uncertain. This CDR3 comprises 13 residues. Germline lookup yields CDR1 MNHEY and CDR2 SVGAGI. V was clipped by 4 bases and J by 2 bases, with 6 bases between them.

This chain links TRBV6-5 with TRBJ2-3; possibly TRBD2 for D (6 bases). The germline V gene has CDR1 MNHEY and CDR2 SVGAGI. V lost 0 bases to trimming and J lost 5 bases, with 9 bases between them. The CDR3 runs to 14 residues. CDR3 DNA sequence: TGTGCCAGCAGTTACTCTGGCGGGGTAGATACGCAGTATTTT. Residues: CASSYSGGVDTQYF.

This clone was seen a few times. V gene TRBV2 combines with J gene TRBJ1-5; 10 bases map to TRBD1. Germline lookup yields CDR1 SNHLY and CDR2 FYNNEI. The trim removed 1 base at V and 15 bases at J, leaving 6 bases unmatched. The CDR3 is made up of 13 amino acids. Here the CDR3 reads CASSEGQGARMHF. The CDR3 nucleotides are TGTGCCAGCAGTGAAGGACAGGGGGCGAGGATGCATTTT.

The chain has TRBV7-3 and TRBJ2-1; the D gene is possibly TRBD1 (5 bases). This CDR3 contains 10 residues. The germline V and J ends were trimmed by 2 bases and 13 bases, with 6 bases remaining between them. The germline V gene encodes CDR1 SGHTA and CDR2 FQGTGA. This CDR3 reads CASSLGHQFF. In DNA, the CDR3 is TGTGCCAGCAGCTTAGGACATCAGTTCTTC.

V usage is TRBV2 and J usage is TRBJ2-2; tentatively, D is TRBD2 (7 bases). The CDR3 extends over 17 amino acids. V was pared by 5 bases and J by 6 bases, with 22 bases between. From germline, CDR1 is SNHLY and CDR2 FYNNEI. The CDR3 coding sequence is TGTGCCAGCAGTTCAAGGGGGGGCAGGGGAAAGGCCGGGGAGCTGTTTTTT. Translating it yields CASSSRGGRGKAGELFF.

The chain carries TRBV30 and TRBJ2-5; tentative D call: TRBD2 (7 bases). The DNA end is more similar to TRBJ2-7, so the J call may be wrong. The CDR3 runs to 13 residues. Germline V CDR1 and CDR2: GTSNPN, SVGIG (reference sequence). CDR3 sequence reads: CAWRGRGPYEQYF. The DNA for the CDR3 is TGTGCCTGGAGAGGGCGGGGGCCCTACGAGCAGTACTTC.

The chain couples TRBV5-4 to TRBJ2-7; 9 bases agree with TRBD1. This CDR3 spans 15 amino acids. The germline CDR1 and CDR2 sequences are SGHNT and YYREEE (reference sequence). Trimming cost V 0 bases and J 6 bases; bases outside gene matches: 7. CDR3 region: CASSLDAGTGIEQYF. The CDR3 nucleotides are TGTGCCAGCAGCTTGGACGCCGGGACAGGGATCGAGCAGTACTTC.

The rearrangement joins TRBV9 to TRBJ2-1; the D gene is possibly TRBD1 (6 bases). V lost 2 bases and J 2 bases, leaving 11 bases between the germline ends. This CDR3 has 15 amino acids. Germline values: CDR1 SGDLS, CDR2 YYNGEE. The CDR3 DNA sequence: TGTGCCAGCAGCGTTGGGTCAGGGGCCTACAATGAGCAGTTCTTC. Translated, it gives CASSVGSGAYNEQFF.

V is TRBV11-2 and J is TRBJ1-1; D is unresolved. Trimming left V 1 base short and J 7 bases short, with 10 bases between. The CDR3 runs 13 residues. The germline CDR1 and CDR2 sequences are SGHAT and FQNNGV. CDR3 DNA sequence: TGTGCCAGCAGCTTAGCGGAGTTTGTTGAAGCTTTCTTT. This codes for CASSLAEFVEAFF.

The rearrangement links TRBV4-1 to TRBJ2-7; 14 nucleotides align to TRBD2. Per the germline V gene, CDR1 is MGHRA and CDR2 is YSYEKL. The ends lost 4 bases at V and 1 base at J; junction bases unmatched: 3. The CDR3 length is 16 residues. The CDR3 bases are TGCGCCAGCAGCCCCAGGACTAGCGGGGGGTCCTACGAGCAGTACTTC. Amino acid sequence: CASSPRTSGGSYEQYF.

The chain employs TRBV30 and TRBJ1-5, with 7 bases lining up with TRBD1. The CDR3 consists of 16 residues. The germline CDR1 and CDR2 sequences are GTSNPN and SVGIG (reference sequence). The ends lost 2 bases at V and 1 base at J; junction bases unmatched: 8. The chain's CDR3 is CAWSPPGGGSNQPQHF. The CDR3 DNA reads TGTGCCTGGAGTCCGCCGGGAGGGGGCAGCAATCAGCCCCAGCATTTT.

The V and J genes are TRBV10-2 and TRBJ1-1, with D unclear. Germline V gene data show CDR1 as WSHSY and CDR2 as SAAADI. V was pared by 7 bases and J by 1 base, with 10 bases between. The CDR3 length is 13 residues. In nucleotides, the CDR3 is TGCGCCAGCACTGACGGGTGGAACACTGAAGCTTTCTTT. Protein product: CASTDGWNTEAFF.

This clone has a single count. This chain uses TRBV21-1 with TRBJ2-5; the listed D gene, TRBD1, was not tested against the DNA. TRBV21-1 is marked as a pseudogene. The CDR3 is 15 amino acids. For the CDR3, the DNA is TGTGCCAGCAGCAACCCAGGGCCCCAGGGAGAGACCCAGTACTTC. Translation: CASSNPGPQGETQYF.